This TCR beta chain was captured by sequencing in a study of T cell changes during pregnancy in multiple sclerosis. TCRdb's copy holds only in-frame clones and misses some; the assay was immunoSEQ multiplex PCR. The table shows 75,000 to 95,000 clones, with 75% to 95% occurring only once. CDR3 length equals 16 residues. V was pared by 4 bases and J by 4 bases, with 4 bases of the junction left unmatched. Germline CDR1 and CDR2: MNHNS and SASEGT. The receptor comes from a female donor with multiple sclerosis, enrolled in a pregnancy study. Here the sequenced sample was peripheral blood, taken before pregnancy. V gene TRBV6-1 combines with J gene TRBJ2-1; 13 nucleotides line up with TRBD2. CDR3 sequence: CASSGGLAGVYNEQFF. The CDR3 nucleotides read TGTGCCAGCAGTGGTGGACTAGCGGGAGTTTACAATGAGCAGTTCTTC.